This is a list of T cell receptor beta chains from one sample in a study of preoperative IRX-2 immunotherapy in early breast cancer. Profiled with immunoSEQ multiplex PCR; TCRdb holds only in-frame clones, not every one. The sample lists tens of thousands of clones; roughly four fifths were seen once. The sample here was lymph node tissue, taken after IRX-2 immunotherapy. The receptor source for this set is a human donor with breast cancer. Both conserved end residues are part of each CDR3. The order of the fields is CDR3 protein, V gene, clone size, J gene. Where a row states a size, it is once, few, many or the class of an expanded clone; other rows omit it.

cdr3_aa: CASSLLQETQYF
v_call: TRBV28
clone_size: -
j_call: TRBJ2-5

cdr3_aa: CASTPDADQPQHF
v_call: TRBV2
clone_size: -
j_call: TRBJ1-5

cdr3_aa: CASSSPVAGGGEQFF
v_call: TRBV28
clone_size: -
j_call: TRBJ2-1

cdr3_aa: CASRTGQDATGELFF
v_call: TRBV11-3
clone_size: -
j_call: TRBJ2-2

cdr3_aa: CASSPHGTGKGENTEAFF
v_call: TRBV7-6
clone_size: -
j_call: TRBJ1-1

cdr3_aa: CASSPIAGYFTDTQYF
v_call: TRBV6-8
clone_size: -
j_call: TRBJ2-3

cdr3_aa: CASSRDQDTQYF
v_call: TRBV10-2
clone_size: -
j_call: TRBJ2-3

cdr3_aa: CASSYSAVDNYGYTF
v_call: TRBV6-8
clone_size: -
j_call: TRBJ1-2

cdr3_aa: CASSSAGTGFYEQYF
v_call: TRBV7-1
clone_size: -
j_call: TRBJ2-7

cdr3_aa: CASVSGEIQPQHF
v_call: TRBV28
clone_size: -
j_call: TRBJ1-5

cdr3_aa: CASSFFDSLYGYTF
v_call: TRBV7-5
clone_size: -
j_call: TRBJ1-2

cdr3_aa: CASSDLGQSYEQYF
v_call: TRBV10-2
clone_size: -
j_call: TRBJ2-7

cdr3_aa: CASSPRTSGRGSYEQYF
v_call: TRBV6-8
clone_size: -
j_call: TRBJ2-7

cdr3_aa: CAWSRADTQYF
v_call: TRBV30
clone_size: -
j_call: TRBJ2-3

cdr3_aa: CASSPGLAALGADTQYF
v_call: TRBV5-1
clone_size: once
j_call: TRBJ2-3

cdr3_aa: CASSPGRGLRNEQYF
v_call: TRBV18
clone_size: -
j_call: TRBJ2-7

cdr3_aa: CAWTTGHSSYEQYF
v_call: TRBV30
clone_size: -
j_call: TRBJ2-7

cdr3_aa: CASSKEEGLGEQFF
v_call: TRBV11-3
clone_size: -
j_call: TRBJ2-1

cdr3_aa: CASSPRDRVYNEQFF
v_call: TRBV11-3
clone_size: -
j_call: TRBJ2-1

cdr3_aa: CASRQTVQQPQHF
v_call: TRBV6-8
clone_size: few
j_call: TRBJ1-5

cdr3_aa: CASSEGRRERNEQFF
v_call: TRBV10-1
clone_size: -
j_call: TRBJ2-1

cdr3_aa: CASNKQGTYGYTF
v_call: TRBV28
clone_size: -
j_call: TRBJ1-2

cdr3_aa: CATGTRGFMNTEAFF
v_call: TRBV6-8
clone_size: once
j_call: TRBJ1-1

cdr3_aa: CASRQDGLDGEKLFF
v_call: TRBV28
clone_size: few
j_call: TRBJ1-4

cdr3_aa: CASSLGDRSYEQYF
v_call: TRBV7-6
clone_size: -
j_call: TRBJ2-7

cdr3_aa: CASNQQGMTNEKLFF
v_call: TRBV28
clone_size: once
j_call: TRBJ1-4

cdr3_aa: CASSLLFGGDKGNEQYF
v_call: TRBV7-7
clone_size: -
j_call: TRBJ2-7

cdr3_aa: CASSLVGTVEKLFF
v_call: TRBV28
clone_size: -
j_call: TRBJ1-4

cdr3_aa: CASSQGVSDTQYF
v_call: TRBV14
clone_size: -
j_call: TRBJ2-3

cdr3_aa: CASSQGTSSYEQYF
v_call: TRBV6-7
clone_size: -
j_call: TRBJ2-7

cdr3_aa: CASSQVQGGNEKLFF
v_call: TRBV11-3
clone_size: -
j_call: TRBJ1-4

cdr3_aa: CASSLARLAGYGQYF
v_call: TRBV7-7
clone_size: -
j_call: TRBJ2-7

cdr3_aa: CASSLTGAGANVLTF
v_call: TRBV18
clone_size: -
j_call: TRBJ2-6

cdr3_aa: CASSIEPGQGNTEAFF
v_call: TRBV19
clone_size: -
j_call: TRBJ1-1

cdr3_aa: CASSTGGANEKLFF
v_call: TRBV10-2
clone_size: -
j_call: TRBJ1-4

cdr3_aa: CASSYDGGSNQPQHF
v_call: TRBV6-8
clone_size: few
j_call: TRBJ1-5

cdr3_aa: CASSYSNSGFYNEQFF
v_call: TRBV6-8
clone_size: -
j_call: TRBJ2-1

cdr3_aa: CASSPSGSSETQYF
v_call: TRBV11-3
clone_size: -
j_call: TRBJ2-5

cdr3_aa: CSGGRSNTEAFF
v_call: TRBV29-1
clone_size: once
j_call: TRBJ1-1

cdr3_aa: CASSPQGTGNTIYF
v_call: TRBV18
clone_size: -
j_call: TRBJ1-3

cdr3_aa: CASTLGQLNTEAFF
v_call: TRBV7-1
clone_size: -
j_call: TRBJ1-1

cdr3_aa: CASSSDRVTDTQYF
v_call: TRBV28
clone_size: -
j_call: TRBJ2-3